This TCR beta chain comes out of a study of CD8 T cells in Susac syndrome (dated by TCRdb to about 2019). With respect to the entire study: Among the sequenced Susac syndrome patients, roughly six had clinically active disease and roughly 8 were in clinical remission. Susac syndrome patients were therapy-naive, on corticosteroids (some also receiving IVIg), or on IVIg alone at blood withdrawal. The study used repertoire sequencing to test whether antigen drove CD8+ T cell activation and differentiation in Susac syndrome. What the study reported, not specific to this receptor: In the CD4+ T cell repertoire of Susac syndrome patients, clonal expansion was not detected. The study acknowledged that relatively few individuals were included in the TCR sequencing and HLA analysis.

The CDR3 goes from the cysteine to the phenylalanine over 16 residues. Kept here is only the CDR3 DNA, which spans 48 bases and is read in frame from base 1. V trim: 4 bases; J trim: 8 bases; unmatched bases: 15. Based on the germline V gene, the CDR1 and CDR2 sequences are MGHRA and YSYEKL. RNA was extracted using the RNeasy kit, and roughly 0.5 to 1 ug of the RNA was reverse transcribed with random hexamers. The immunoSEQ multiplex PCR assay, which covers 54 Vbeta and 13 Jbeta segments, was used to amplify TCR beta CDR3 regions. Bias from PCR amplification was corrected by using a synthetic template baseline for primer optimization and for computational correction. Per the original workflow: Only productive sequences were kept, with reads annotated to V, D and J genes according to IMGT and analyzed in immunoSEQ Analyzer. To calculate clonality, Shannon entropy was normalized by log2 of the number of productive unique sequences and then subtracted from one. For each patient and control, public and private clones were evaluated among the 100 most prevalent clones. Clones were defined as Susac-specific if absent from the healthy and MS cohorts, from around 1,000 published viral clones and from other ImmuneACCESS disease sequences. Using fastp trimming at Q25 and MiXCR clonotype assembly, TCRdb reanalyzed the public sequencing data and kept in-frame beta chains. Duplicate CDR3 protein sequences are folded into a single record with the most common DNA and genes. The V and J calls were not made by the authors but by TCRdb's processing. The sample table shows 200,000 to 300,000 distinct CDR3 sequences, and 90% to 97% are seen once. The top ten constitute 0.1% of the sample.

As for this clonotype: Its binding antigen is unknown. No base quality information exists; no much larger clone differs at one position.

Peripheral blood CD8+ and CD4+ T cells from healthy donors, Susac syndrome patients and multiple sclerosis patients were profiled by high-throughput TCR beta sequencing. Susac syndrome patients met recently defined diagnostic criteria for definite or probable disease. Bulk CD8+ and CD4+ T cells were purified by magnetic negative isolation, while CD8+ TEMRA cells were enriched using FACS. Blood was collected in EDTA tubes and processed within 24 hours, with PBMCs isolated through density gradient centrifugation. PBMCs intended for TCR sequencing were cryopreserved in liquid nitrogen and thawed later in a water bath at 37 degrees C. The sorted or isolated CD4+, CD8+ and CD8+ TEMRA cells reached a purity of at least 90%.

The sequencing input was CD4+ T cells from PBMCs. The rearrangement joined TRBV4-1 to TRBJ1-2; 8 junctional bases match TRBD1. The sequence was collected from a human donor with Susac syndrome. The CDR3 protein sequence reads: CASSRTRDRYYDGYTF. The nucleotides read TGCGCCAGCAGCCGAACCCGGGACAGGTATTATGACGGCTACACCTTC.